Shown below are 24 T cell receptor beta chains from a single sample sequenced in a study of T cell repertoires in cytomegalovirus infection (dated by TCRdb to about 2019). These receptors' targets are unknown. This sample was sequenced with an Illumina HiSeq 1500. TCRdb handled the public reads itself, with Q25 trimming in fastp and clone calling in MiXCR, and kept productive beta chains. Rows are combined by CDR3 protein, so each entry shows the most common genes and DNA. Within this sample are fewer than 1,000,000 distinct CDR3 sequences, with 30% to 40% of them counted one time only. The top ten constitute more than 12% of the sample. In the paper's terms, the treatment or condition label means: in vitro stimulation with specific CMV peptide epitopes to enrich CMV-specific T cells. Material: cultured CD8+ T cells from PBMCs, obtained from culture after CMV antigen stimulation. The receptors here all came from a human donor in good health (CMV status not recorded). Some clones in this sample may be carry-over from other donors' samples.

The rearrangement links TRBV19 to TRBJ1-1, with D perhaps TRBD1 (6 bases). This CDR3 has 13 residues. The germline gives CDR1 LNHDA, CDR2 SQIVND (reference sequence). Trimming left V 1 base short and J 7 bases short, with 10 bases between. The CDR3 spells CASSIGGAREAFF. The CDR3 DNA sequence: TGTGCCAGTAGTATAGGGGGGGCCCGTGAAGCTTTCTTT.

This rearrangement joins TRBV7-6 to TRBJ2-7, with 9 bases lining up with TRBD1. The ends lost 4 bases at V and 3 bases at J; junction bases unmatched: 7. The CDR3 runs to 15 residues. Germline CDR1 reads SGHVS; CDR2 reads FNYEAQ. CDR3 sequence reads: CASSYDRGAIYEQYF. Here the CDR3 DNA reads TGTGCCAGCAGCTACGACAGGGGGGCAATCTACGAGCAGTACTTC.

The genes are TRBV7-9 and TRBJ2-7, with D perhaps TRBD1 or TRBD2 (5 bases each). This CDR3 region has 14 residues. Trimming took off 4 bases at V and 4 bases at J, with 14 bases between the two ends. Germline V lookup: CDR1 SEHNR, CDR2 FQNEAQ (reference sequence). The CDR3 loop reads CASSSGTYRYEQYF. CDR3 bases: TGTGCCAGCAGCTCCGGGACCTATCGGTACGAGCAGTACTTC.

With regard to this clonotype: A read error may account for a junction end that differs from germline. This CDR3 is CAGSGFWGEDNQPQHF. CDR3 coding DNA: TGTGCCGGCAGTGGCTTTTGGGGTGAGGACAATCAGCCCCAGCATTTT. V is TRBV6-8 and J is TRBJ1-5; D gene ambiguous. The CDR3 is 16 residues long. CDR1 and CDR2 (germline): MNHGY, SAAAGT.

J is TRBJ1-1 and V is TRBV19, with D uncertain. Germline V gene sequence: CDR1 LNHDA, CDR2 SQIVND (reference sequence). This CDR3 is built from 15 residues. The V end lost 5 bases, the J end lost 2 bases, and 15 bases lay between the germline ends. As DNA, the CDR3 is TGTGCCAGTAGTCCTGGGTTCCGGCCCAACACTGAAGCTTTCTTT. Translation gives CASSPGFRPNTEAFF.

This clonotype was counted many times. V is TRBV7-8 and J is TRBJ2-1; D gene ambiguous. Germline loops: CDR1 SGHVS, CDR2 FQNEAQ. The CDR3 sequence is 17 residues long. With 5 bases removed from V and 8 bases from J, the gap between germline ends came to 25 bases. CDR3 coding DNA: TGTGCCAGCAGCCCCTTGGTGAAACAGTCAGCAATCTATGAGCAGTTCTTC. Amino acids: CASSPLVKQSAIYEQFF. Supplemented by reference TRBV7-8 and TRBJ2-1, the full variable domain reads GAGVSQSPRYKVAKRGQDVALRCDPISGHVSLFWYQQALGQGPEFLTYFQNEAQLDKSGLPSDRFFAERPEGSVSTLKIQRTQQEDSAVYLCASSPLVKQSAIYEQFFGPGTRLTVL.

The chain has TRBV4-1 and TRBJ1-1; 7 positions agree with TRBD1. J was trimmed by 1 base and V by 4 bases; bases with no gene match: 9. Germline loops: CDR1 MGHRA, CDR2 YSYEKL. This CDR3 is 16 amino acids long. This CDR3 is CASSPGSGTENTEAFF. The CDR3 region has the DNA TGCGCCAGCAGCCCCGGCTCCGGGACAGAGAACACTGAAGCTTTCTTT.

This clonotype has just a few counts. The chain recombines TRBV29-1 with TRBJ1-2; the D is unclear. The V and J ends lost 0 bases and 4 bases respectively, with 21 bases between them. CDR1 is SQVTM and CDR2 is ANQGSEA in the germline V gene. The CDR3 extends over 17 amino acids. CDR3 loop: CSVEDLDGSDLGYGYTF. DNA of the CDR3: TGCAGCGTTGAAGATCTCGACGGATCGGATTTAGGCTATGGCTACACCTTC.

This clonotype was counted ten times or more. This chain uses TRBV7-2 with TRBJ2-5, with a tentative D call TRBD1 (5 bases). V was pared by 0 bases and J by 7 bases, with 21 bases between. This CDR3 comprises 17 residues. The germline CDR1 and CDR2 sequences are SGHTA and FQGNSA. The CDR3 loop reads CASSLANPGHPRRTQYF. The CDR3 DNA reads as TGTGCCAGCAGCTTAGCGAATCCAGGACACCCCCGGCGGACCCAGTACTTC.

The chain combines TRBV4-3 with TRBJ2-3; no reliable D call. Deletions cut 2 bases from V and 3 bases from J, with 15 bases between. CDR1 is LGHNA, CDR2 YSLEER, per germline. The CDR3 runs 16 residues. CDR3 sequence (DNA): TGCGCCAGCAGCCAAAACATCCTTTTAGGGACAGATACGCAGTATTTT. Translated: CASSQNILLGTDTQYF.

The V gene is TRBV6-6, the J gene TRBJ2-3; D ambiguous. This CDR3 is 12 amino acids long. The V end was cut by 2 bases, the J end by 8 bases, with 8 bases between. Germline values: CDR1 MNHNY, CDR2 SVGAGI (reference sequence). The CDR3 loop reads CASSYGISTQYF. In DNA form, the CDR3 reads TGTGCCAGCAGTTACGGGATTAGTACGCAGTATTTT.

This clonotype was observed many times. V gene TRBV12-3 or TRBV12-4 combines with J gene TRBJ2-7; D is undetermined. The ends were cut back, 4 bases at V and 0 bases at J, with 10 bases in the middle. This CDR3 region has 14 residues. Here the CDR3 DNA reads TGTGCCAGCAGTTCCCTAGGCCTCTCCTACGAGCAGTACTTC. This translates into CASSSLGLSYEQYF.

The V call is TRBV5-8, the J call TRBJ2-7; 10 bases are a match to TRBD1. The CDR3 has 15 amino acids. Germline CDR1 and CDR2: SGHTS and YDEGEE. Trimming took 3 bases from V and 5 from J; bases not matched to a gene: 8. CDR3 region: CASSYGTGALDEQYF. CDR3 nucleotide sequence: TGTGCCAGCAGCTACGGGACAGGGGCCCTCGACGAGCAGTACTTC. The full variable domain, completed using reference TRBV5-8 and TRBJ2-7, is EAGVTQSPTHLIKTRGQQATLRCSPISGHTSVYWYQQALGLGLQFLLWYDEGEERNRGNFPPRFSGRQFPNYSSELNVNALELEDSALYLCASSYGTGALDEQYFGPGTRLTVT.

The J gene is TRBJ1-4, the V gene TRBV12-3 or TRBV12-4; D not resolved. Trimming took off 7 bases at V and 5 bases at J, with 11 bases between the two ends. This CDR3 comprises 13 residues. The CDR3 region has the DNA TGTGCCAGCACGGCCCTCGGCAATGAAAAACTGTTTTTT. The encoded protein is CASTALGNEKLFF.

This clonotype was detected a few times. The chain links TRBV7-9 to TRBJ2-7; D not certain. Germline CDR1 is SEHNR and CDR2 is FQNEAQ (reference sequence). Trimming took 3 bases from V and 2 from J, leaving 5 bases between them. CDR3 length: 12 residues. CDR3 region: CASSLQAYEQYF. The CDR3 DNA is TGTGCCAGCAGCTTGCAGGCCTACGAGCAGTACTTC.

The chain links TRBV20-1 to TRBJ2-5; D may be TRBD2 (6 bases). The CDR3 consists of 13 residues. Trimming left V 2 bases short and J 3 bases short, with 10 bases between. Germline V CDR1 and CDR2: DFQATT, SNEGSKA (reference sequence). As DNA, the CDR3 is TGCAGTGCTAGAATAGCGGAGGAAGAGACCCAGTACTTC. Protein sequence: CSARIAEEETQYF.

This clonotype was counted only a few times. J is TRBJ2-7 and V is TRBV20-1, with a tentative D call TRBD2 (5 bases). Trimming shortened V by 6 bases and J by 2 bases, and 17 bases separated the two germline ends. CDR1 and CDR2 (germline): DFQATT, SNEGSKA (reference sequence). CDR3 length: 14 amino acids. This CDR3 reads CSAHSGAVTYEQYV. The CDR3 nucleotides read TGCAGTGCCCACAGCGGAGCGGTCACCTACGAGCAGTACGTC.

This clonotype was seen only a few times. This chain joins TRBV2 and TRBJ2-5; 8 bases agree with TRBD2. Germline V gene sequence: CDR1 SNHLY, CDR2 FYNNEI. This CDR3 spans 13 amino acids. V shed 8 bases and J 4 bases; nucleotides not matched to a gene: 6. As DNA, the CDR3 is TGTGCCAGCCCTCCGGCGGGGGGAGAGACCCAGTACTTC. As protein: CASPPAGGETQYF.

The sample holds a few counts of this clonotype. The chain carries TRBV4-1 and TRBJ2-2; 9 positions match TRBD2. J lost 7 bases, V lost 3 bases, and 9 bases had no gene match. Germline values: CDR1 MGHRA, CDR2 YSYEKL. This CDR3 is 16 amino acids long. The CDR3 nucleotides are TGCGCCAGCAGCCATCCTCACGATAGCGGGAGCGGGGAGCTGTTTTTT. Translation gives CASSHPHDSGSGELFF.

This chain connects TRBV12-3 or TRBV12-4 to TRBJ2-5; possibly TRBD1 or TRBD2 for D (6 bases each). This CDR3 has 14 amino acids. The V end was cut by 4 bases, the J end by 5 bases, with 14 bases between. The CDR3 spells CASSSGGSRETQYF. CDR3 nucleotide sequence: TGTGCCAGCAGTTCCGGGGGCTCCAGGGAGACCCAGTACTTC.

This clonotype was found a few times. The chain links TRBV7-9 to TRBJ2-1; 10 bases align to TRBD2. Germline CDR1 reads SEHNR; CDR2 reads FQNEAQ (reference sequence). The J segment lost 5 bases and the V segment lost 7 bases, leaving 11 bases of the junction unmatched. The CDR3 has 16 amino acids. CDR3 residues: CASTIIVAGGHNEQFF. CDR3 bases: TGTGCCAGCACTATTATCGTAGCGGGGGGCCACAATGAGCAGTTCTTC.

The gene calls are TRBV5-1 and TRBJ2-2; 7 bases fit TRBD1. The CDR3 spans 14 residues. V shed 4 bases and J 6 bases; nucleotides not matched to a gene: 6. CDR1 is SGHRS and CDR2 is YFSETQ in the germline V gene. The CDR3 nucleotides are TGCGCCAGCAGCACGGACAGGTCTGCCGGGGAGCTGTTTTTT. Protein product: CASSTDRSAGELFF.

This clonotype was recorded a few times. J is TRBJ1-1 and V is TRBV19, with D uncertain. Germline CDR1 LNHDA, CDR2 SQIVND (reference sequence). The CDR3 length is 14 residues. Trimming shortened V by 0 bases and J by 2 bases, and 7 bases separated the two germline ends. CDR3 sequence: CASSIDTENTEAFF. Here the CDR3 DNA reads TGTGCCAGTAGTATAGACACGGAAAACACTGAAGCTTTCTTT.

This clonotype was detected only a few times. The chain couples TRBV6-2 or TRBV6-3 to TRBJ1-2; 8 bases fit TRBD1. CDR1 and CDR2 (germline): MNHEY, SVGEGT. V was pared by 7 bases and J by 0 bases, with 4 bases of the junction left unmatched. The CDR3 runs 14 residues. CDR3 loop: CASTAGGPNYGYTF. In nucleotides, the CDR3 is TGTGCCAGCACCGCAGGGGGCCCTAACTATGGCTACACCTTC.